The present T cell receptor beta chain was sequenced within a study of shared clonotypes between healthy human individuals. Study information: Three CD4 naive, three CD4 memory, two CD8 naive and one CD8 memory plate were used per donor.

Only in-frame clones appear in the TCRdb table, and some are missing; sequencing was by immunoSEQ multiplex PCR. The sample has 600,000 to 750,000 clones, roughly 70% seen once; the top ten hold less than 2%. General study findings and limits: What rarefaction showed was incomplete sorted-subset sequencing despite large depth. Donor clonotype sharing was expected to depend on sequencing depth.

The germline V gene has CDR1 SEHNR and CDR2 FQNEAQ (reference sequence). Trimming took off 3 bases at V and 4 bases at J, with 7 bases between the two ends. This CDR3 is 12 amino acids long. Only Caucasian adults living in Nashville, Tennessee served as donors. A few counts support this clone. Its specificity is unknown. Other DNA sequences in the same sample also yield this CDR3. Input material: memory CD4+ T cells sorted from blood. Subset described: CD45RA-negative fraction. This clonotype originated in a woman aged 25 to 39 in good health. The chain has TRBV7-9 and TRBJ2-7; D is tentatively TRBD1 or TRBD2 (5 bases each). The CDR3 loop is CASSLGEYEQYF. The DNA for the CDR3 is TGTGCCAGCAGCTTGGGGGAGTACGAGCAGTACTTC. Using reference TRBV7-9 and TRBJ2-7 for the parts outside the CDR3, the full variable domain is DTGVSQNPRHKITKRGQNVTFRCDPISEHNRLYWYRQTLGQGPEFLTYFQNEAQLEKSRLLSDRFSAERPKGSFSTLEIQRTEQGDSAMYLCASSLGEYEQYFGPGTRLTVT.